The rows below give T cell receptor beta chains drawn from one sample of a study of blood T cell repertoires in COVID-19. The repertoire was sequenced with immunoSEQ multiplex PCR; TCRdb's copy has only in-frame clones and lacks some. The sample holds roughly 100,000 clones; about four fifths are singletons and the top ten take just under 4.5%. Sequencing input: peripheral blood. The receptor source for this set is a human donor in a cohort sampled during active COVID-19. The CDR3 runs from the conserved cysteine through the conserved F or W. A D gene is named only where the DNA matches it firmly. Only some rows state a clone size, as once, few, many or a class for expanded clones.

TRBD2	few	16	TRBV7-6	TRBJ2-7	CASSPNPAGGPREQYF	TGTGCCAGCAGCCCCAACCCCGCGGGGGGGCCGCGGGAGCAGTACTTC
TRBD2	-	14	TRBV5-1	TRBJ2-1	CASSPGGSYNEQFF	TGCGCCAGCTCGCCGGGGGGGTCCTACAATGAGCAGTTCTTC
TRBD1	-	16	TRBV7-6	TRBJ2-7	CASSTRTGESSYEQYF	TGTGCCAGCAGCACTCGGACAGGGGAAAGCTCCTACGAGCAGTACTTC
-	-	16	TRBV7-3	TRBJ2-2	CASSPQAGENTGELFF	TGTGCCAGCAGCCCCCAAGCCGGGGAAAACACCGGGGAGCTGTTTTTT
-	-	18	TRBV14	TRBJ1-6	CASSQAEGGGSYNSPLHF	TGTGCCAGCAGCCAAGCCGAGGGAGGGGGCTCCTATAATTCACCCCTCCACTTT
-	-	13	TRBV5-5	TRBJ1-5	CASSLSGEQPQHF	TGTGCCAGCAGCTTGTCAGGGGAACAGCCCCAGCATTTT
-	-	15	TRBV2	TRBJ2-3	CASPWGQIGWDTQYF	TGTGCCAGTCCGTGGGGACAAATAGGGTGGGATACGCAGTATTTT
TRBD1	once	15	TRBV6-5	TRBJ1-3	CASIKDRNSGNTIYF	TGTGCCAGCATCAAGGACAGGAACTCTGGAAACACCATATATTTT
TRBD2	-	18	TRBV6-2/TRBV6-3	TRBJ2-5	CASSYKIGTSGGPETQYF	TGTGCCAGCAGTTACAAAATCGGGACTAGCGGGGGACCAGAGACCCAGTACTTC
-	-	12	TRBV12-3/TRBV12-4	TRBJ1-3	CASSPTRNTIYF	TGTGCCAGCAGCCCGACAAGAAACACCATATATTTT
-	-	15	TRBV9	TRBJ1-6	CASSVESRGGSPLHF	TGTGCCAGCAGCGTAGAGTCCCGCGGGGGTTCACCCCTCCACTTT
TRBD2	-	15	TRBV5-3	TRBJ2-3	CARSLPGLARDTQYF	TGTGCCAGAAGCTTGCCTGGACTAGCGCGAGATACGCAGTATTTT